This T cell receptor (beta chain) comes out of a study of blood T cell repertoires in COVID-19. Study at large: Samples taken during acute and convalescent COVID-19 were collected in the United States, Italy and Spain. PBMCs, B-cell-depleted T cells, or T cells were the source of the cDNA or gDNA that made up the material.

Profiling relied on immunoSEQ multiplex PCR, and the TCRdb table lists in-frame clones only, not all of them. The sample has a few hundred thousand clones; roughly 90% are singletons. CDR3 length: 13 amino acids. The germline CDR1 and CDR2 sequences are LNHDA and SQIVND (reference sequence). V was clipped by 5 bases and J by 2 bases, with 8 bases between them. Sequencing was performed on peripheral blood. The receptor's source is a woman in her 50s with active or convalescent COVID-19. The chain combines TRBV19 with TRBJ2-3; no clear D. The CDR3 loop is CASSPSNTDTQYF. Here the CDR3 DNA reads TGTGCCAGTAGTCCGAGCAACACAGATACGCAGTATTTT.